These T cell receptor beta chains were read from a single sample in a study of OX40 agonist ivuxolimab in advanced cancers. TCRdb keeps only in-frame clones here, not all; method: immunoSEQ multiplex PCR. The sample shows roughly 97,000 clones, around 85% of them seen only once. Source: CD4+ or CD8+ T cells sorted from blood, taken in a trial of the OX40 agonist ivuxolimab. These receptors came from an adult with an advanced solid tumor such as melanoma, head and neck, liver or kidney cancer. The CDR3 runs from the conserved cysteine through the conserved F or W. Each record gives: V gene, clone size, D gene, J gene, CDR3 protein, CDR3 DNA. A D gene is named only where the DNA matches it firmly. Where a row states a size, it is once, few, many or the class of an expanded clone; other rows omit it.

TRBV10-1	many	.	TRBJ1-1	CASSKEGPSLVFF	TGCGCCAGCTCTAAAGAAGGACCATCTCTGGTTTTCTTT
TRBV30	.	.	TRBJ1-6	CAWSVRSPLHF	TGTGCCTGGAGTGTACGTTCACCCCTCCACTTT
TRBV30	many	TRBD1	TRBJ1-4	CAWSSGQGKSNEKLFF	TGTGCCTGGAGTTCCGGACAGGGGAAATCTAATGAAAAACTGTTTTTT
TRBV29-1	.	TRBD2	TRBJ2-1	CSVVSPGTSGLNEQFF	TGCAGCGTTGTAAGTCCGGGGACTAGCGGCCTCAATGAGCAGTTCTTC
TRBV4-2	.	.	TRBJ2-2	CASSQDPLYTGELFF	TGTGCCAGCAGCCAAGATCCCCTCTACACCGGGGAGCTGTTTTTT
TRBV6-1	.	TRBD1	TRBJ1-5	CASSDSGTGDQPQHF	TGTGCCAGCAGTGATTCCGGGACAGGGGATCAGCCCCAGCATTTT
TRBV6-5	.	.	TRBJ2-7	CASSYRRGPHEQYF	TGTGCCAGCAGTTACAGGAGGGGGCCCCACGAGCAGTACTTC
TRBV11-3	few	.	TRBJ1-1	CASSLRLQATNTEAFF	TGTGCCAGCAGCTTGAGATTACAGGCAACTAACACTGAAGCTTTCTTT
TRBV2	.	.	TRBJ1-5	CATQGDRVEPQHF	TGTGCCACTCAAGGGGACCGAGTCGAGCCCCAGCATTTT
TRBV7-2	.	.	TRBJ2-7	CASRQRGGYSYEQYF	TGTGCCAGCAGACAGCGCGGGGGCTACTCCTACGAGCAGTACTTC
TRBV27	once	TRBD2	TRBJ2-5	CASSLSPGLQETQYF	TGTGCCAGCAGTTTATCACCGGGACTACAAGAGACCCAGTACTTC
TRBV18	.	.	TRBJ2-7	CASSIGGNEQYF	TGTGCCAGCTCAATCGGGGGCAACGAGCAGTACTTC
TRBV7-8	.	.	TRBJ2-3	CASSRYTDTQYF	TGTGCCAGCAGCCGGTACACAGATACGCAGTATTTT
TRBV21-1	.	.	TRBJ1-5	CASSKGYLDQPQHF	TGTGCCAGCAGCAAAGGGTACCTTGATCAGCCCCAGCATTTT
TRBV20-1	.	TRBD2	TRBJ2-7	CSAGGTYEQYF	TGCAGTGCGGGAGGGACCTACGAGCAGTACTTC
TRBV30	.	.	TRBJ1-6	CAWSRTGGYDNSPLHF	TGTGCCTGGAGTCGGACGGGGGGCTATGATAATTCACCCCTCCACTTT
TRBV28	.	TRBD1	TRBJ2-7	CASSSPRQGSYEQYF	TGTGCCAGCAGTTCCCCCCGACAGGGCTCCTACGAGCAGTACTTC
TRBV6-1	.	.	TRBJ2-1	CASRSGLNAYNEQFF	TGTGCCAGCAGGTCCGGGCTAAACGCCTACAATGAGCAGTTCTTC
TRBV11-2	.	.	TRBJ2-7	CASSFFQTRSTGSYEQYF	TGTGCCAGCAGCTTTTTCCAAACCCGGTCGACAGGCTCCTACGAGCAGTACTTC
TRBV27	once	.	TRBJ2-5	CASSLTGNAETQYF	TGTGCCAGCAGTTTAACAGGGAACGCAGAGACCCAGTACTTC
TRBV6-5	.	.	TRBJ1-1	CASRRDGLQNTEAFF	TGTGCCAGCAGGAGGGACGGCCTCCAGAACACTGAAGCTTTCTTT
TRBV30	.	TRBD1	TRBJ1-1	CAWSEQGYTEAFF	TGTGCCTGGAGTGAACAGGGGTACACTGAAGCTTTCTTT
TRBV9	once	.	TRBJ1-1	CASSVAPATEAFF	TGTGCCAGCAGCGTAGCTCCAGCAACTGAAGCTTTCTTT
TRBV19	.	.	TRBJ1-2	CASNRNYGYTF	TGTGCCAGTAACCGAAACTATGGCTACACCTTC
TRBV18	once	TRBD2	TRBJ2-1	CASSPPGGRIINEQFF	TGTGCCAGCTCACCCCCTGGCGGGAGGATTATAAATGAGCAGTTCTTC
TRBV9	few	.	TRBJ1-6	CASTPTVSGSPLHF	TGTGCCAGCACCCCGACAGTGTCGGGATCACCCCTCCACTTT
TRBV6-4	.	.	TRBJ1-1	CASSDNGNTEAFF	TGTGCCAGCAGTGACAACGGTAACACTGAAGCTTTCTTT
TRBV6-6	few	TRBD2	TRBJ2-2	CASSYILAGNTGELFF	TGTGCCAGCAGTTACATACTAGCGGGCAACACCGGGGAGCTGTTTTTT
TRBV27	.	.	TRBJ1-1	CASSYGRQAEAFF	TGTGCCAGCAGTTACGGGAGACAGGCTGAAGCTTTCTTT
TRBV4-3	once	.	TRBJ2-1	CASSQETAVYNEQFF	TGCGCCAGCAGCCAAGAAACAGCCGTCTACAATGAGCAGTTCTTC
TRBV18	.	.	TRBJ1-4	CASSPQGFEEKLFF	TGTGCCAGCTCACCACAGGGGTTCGAGGAAAAACTGTTTTTT
TRBV9	.	TRBD2	TRBJ2-3	CASSASYSSGVADTQYF	TGTGCCAGCAGCGCCAGTTACTCTAGCGGGGTGGCAGATACGCAGTATTTT
TRBV11-2	.	.	TRBJ2-5	CASSPRQAEETQYF	TGTGCCAGCAGCCCTCGACAGGCTGAAGAGACCCAGTACTTC
TRBV19	.	.	TRBJ1-5	CASNPTAYSNQPQHF	TGTGCCAGTAACCCTACGGCCTATAGCAATCAGCCCCAGCATTTT
TRBV5-5	.	.	TRBJ1-2	CASSPSAEYGYTF	TGTGCCAGCAGCCCGTCGGCAGAGTATGGCTACACCTTC
TRBV7-8	.	.	TRBJ1-5	CASSLDPQGQPQHF	TGTGCCAGCAGCTTAGACCCCCAGGGGCAGCCCCAGCATTTT
TRBV2	.	.	TRBJ2-2	CASSGPTANTGELFF	TGTGCCAGCAGTGGACCAACAGCGAACACCGGGGAGCTGTTTTTT
TRBV10-2	.	.	TRBJ1-1	CATRATGNTEAFF	TGCGCCACCAGAGCGACGGGGAACACTGAAGCTTTCTTT
TRBV19	.	.	TRBJ2-2	CATLEGATTGELFF	TGTGCCACCCTGGAGGGGGCGACCACCGGGGAGCTGTTTTTT
TRBV30	.	TRBD1	TRBJ2-3	CAWSPRDRVFSTDTQYF	TGTGCCTGGAGTCCCCGGGACAGGGTCTTCAGCACAGATACGCAGTATTTT
TRBV11-2	.	.	TRBJ2-3	CASSLIGGVITDTQYF	TGTGCCAGCAGCCTAATCGGGGGAGTCATCACAGATACGCAGTATTTT